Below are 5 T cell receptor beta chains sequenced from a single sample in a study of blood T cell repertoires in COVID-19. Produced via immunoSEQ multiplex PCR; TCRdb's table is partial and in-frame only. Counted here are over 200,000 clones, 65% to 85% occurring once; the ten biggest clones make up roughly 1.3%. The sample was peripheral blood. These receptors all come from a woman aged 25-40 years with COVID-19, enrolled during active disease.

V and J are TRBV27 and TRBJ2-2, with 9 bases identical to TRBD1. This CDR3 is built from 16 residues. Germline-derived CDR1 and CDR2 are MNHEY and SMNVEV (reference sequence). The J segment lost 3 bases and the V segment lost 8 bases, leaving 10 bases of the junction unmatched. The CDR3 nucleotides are TGTGCCAGCGGGCCCGTCGGGACAGGGCACACCGGGGAGCTGTTTTTT. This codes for CASGPVGTGHTGELFF.

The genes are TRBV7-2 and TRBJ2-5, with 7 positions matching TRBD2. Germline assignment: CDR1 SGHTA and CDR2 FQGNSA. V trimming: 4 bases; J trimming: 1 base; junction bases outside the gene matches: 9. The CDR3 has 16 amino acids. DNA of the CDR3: TGTGCCAGCAGCTCGAGGGTAGCGGGCCTCCAAGAGACCCAGTACTTC. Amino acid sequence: CASSSRVAGLQETQYF.

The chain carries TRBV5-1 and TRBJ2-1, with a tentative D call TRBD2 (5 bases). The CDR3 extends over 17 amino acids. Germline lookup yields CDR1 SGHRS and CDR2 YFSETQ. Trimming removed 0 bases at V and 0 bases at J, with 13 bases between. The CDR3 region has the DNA TGCGCCAGCAGCTTGGCCCCACCGGGGAGCTCCTACAATGAGCAGTTCTTC. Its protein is CASSLAPPGSSYNEQFF.

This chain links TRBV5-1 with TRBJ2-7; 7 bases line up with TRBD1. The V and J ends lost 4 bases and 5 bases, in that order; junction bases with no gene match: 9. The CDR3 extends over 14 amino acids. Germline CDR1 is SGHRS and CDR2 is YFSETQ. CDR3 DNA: TGCGCCAGCAGCGATGACAGGGTCCCCCACGAGCAGTACTTC. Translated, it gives CASSDDRVPHEQYF.

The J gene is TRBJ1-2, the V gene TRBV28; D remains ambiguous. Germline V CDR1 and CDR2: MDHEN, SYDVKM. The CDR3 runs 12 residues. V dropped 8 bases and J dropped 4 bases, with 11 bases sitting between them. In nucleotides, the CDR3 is TGTGCCAGCTTGGTGACGGGCTATGGCTACACCTTC. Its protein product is CASLVTGYGYTF.